These T cell receptor beta chains were read from a single sample in a study of blood T cell repertoires in COVID-19. TCRdb's table, derived via immunoSEQ multiplex PCR, lists solely in-frame clones and lacks some. The sample contains 200,000 to 250,000 clones, 75% to 90% of which appear only once. The sequencing input was peripheral blood. Source of these receptors: a woman aged 80 or over with COVID-19, enrolled during active disease. The CDR3 runs from the conserved cysteine through the conserved F or W. D genes are given only for firm matches. The size field is filled for only some rows; it gives once, few, many or a size class.

d_call: TRBD1; clone_size: .; j_call: TRBJ1-2; v_call: TRBV19; cdr3_aa: CASTTPGTDFNYGYTF; cdr3_nt: TGTGCCAGCACCACCCCTGGGACAGATTTTAACTATGGCTACACCTTC
d_call: TRBD1; clone_size: .; j_call: TRBJ1-4; v_call: TRBV3-1/TRBV3-2; cdr3_aa: CASSLTGFEKLFF; cdr3_nt: TGTGCCAGCAGTCTGACAGGGTTTGAAAAACTGTTTTTT
d_call: .; clone_size: few; j_call: TRBJ1-2; v_call: TRBV27; cdr3_aa: CASSLEGASGYTF; cdr3_nt: TGTGCCAGCAGTTTGGAAGGGGCAAGCGGCTACACCTTC
d_call: .; clone_size: .; j_call: TRBJ1-1; v_call: TRBV6-1; cdr3_aa: CASSARSGGSNTEAFF; cdr3_nt: TGTGCCAGCAGTGCAAGAAGTGGGGGGTCGAACACTGAAGCTTTCTTT
d_call: .; clone_size: .; j_call: TRBJ1-1; v_call: TRBV7-2; cdr3_aa: CASSLVAENTEAFF; cdr3_nt: TGTGCCAGCAGCTTAGTGGCGGAGAACACTGAAGCTTTCTTT
d_call: TRBD1; clone_size: .; j_call: TRBJ1-1; v_call: TRBV27; cdr3_aa: CASSLRTGGPGTEAFF; cdr3_nt: TGTGCCAGCAGTTTGAGAACAGGGGGCCCGGGCACTGAAGCTTTCTTT
d_call: .; clone_size: .; j_call: TRBJ1-5; v_call: TRBV28; cdr3_aa: CASSSSRNQPQHF; cdr3_nt: TGTGCCAGCAGCTCGAGTCGCAATCAGCCCCAGCATTTT
d_call: TRBD2; clone_size: .; j_call: TRBJ2-5; v_call: TRBV7-2; cdr3_aa: CASSLASGSGQETQYF; cdr3_nt: TGTGCCAGCAGCTTAGCTAGCGGGAGTGGGCAAGAGACCCAGTACTTC
d_call: TRBD1; clone_size: few; j_call: TRBJ1-4; v_call: TRBV10-1; cdr3_aa: CASSGTGGEKLFF; cdr3_nt: TGCGCCAGCAGTGGGACAGGGGGCGAAAAACTGTTTTTT
d_call: TRBD2; clone_size: .; j_call: TRBJ2-1; v_call: TRBV15; cdr3_aa: CATSRTSGPYNEQFF; cdr3_nt: TGTGCCACCAGCAGAACTAGCGGGCCGTACAATGAGCAGTTCTTC
d_call: .; clone_size: .; j_call: TRBJ1-6; v_call: TRBV10-3; cdr3_aa: CAIATGSENSPLHF; cdr3_nt: TGTGCCATTGCGACCGGCTCGGAGAATTCACCCCTCCACTTT
d_call: .; clone_size: .; j_call: TRBJ1-1; v_call: TRBV7-2; cdr3_aa: CASSLLTGNTEAFF; cdr3_nt: TGTGCCAGCAGCTTACTGACAGGGAACACTGAAGCTTTCTTT
d_call: TRBD1; clone_size: .; j_call: TRBJ1-6; v_call: TRBV27; cdr3_aa: CASSSGQGQNSPLHF; cdr3_nt: TGTGCCAGCAGTTCCGGACAGGGCCAAAATTCACCCCTCCACTTT
d_call: .; clone_size: .; j_call: TRBJ1-2; v_call: TRBV4-2; cdr3_aa: CASSQAGEGQGGYTF; cdr3_nt: TGTGCCAGCAGCCAAGCGGGGGAGGGGCAGGGTGGCTACACCTTC
d_call: TRBD1; clone_size: .; j_call: TRBJ1-2; v_call: TRBV5-1; cdr3_aa: CASSFGQAIGGYTF; cdr3_nt: TGCGCCAGCAGCTTCGGACAGGCCATAGGCGGCTACACCTTC
d_call: .; clone_size: .; j_call: TRBJ2-7; v_call: TRBV28; cdr3_aa: CAIAEPRTYEQYF; cdr3_nt: TGTGCCATCGCCGAGCCACGAACCTACGAGCAGTACTTC
d_call: .; clone_size: .; j_call: TRBJ2-2; v_call: TRBV11-2; cdr3_aa: CASSFNTNTGELFF; cdr3_nt: TGTGCCAGCAGCTTTAACACAAACACCGGGGAGCTGTTTTTT
d_call: .; clone_size: .; j_call: TRBJ2-1; v_call: TRBV15; cdr3_aa: CATSANKLGTSYNEQFF; cdr3_nt: TGTGCCACCAGCGCCAACAAACTGGGGACTTCCTACAATGAGCAGTTCTTC
d_call: TRBD1; clone_size: .; j_call: TRBJ2-2; v_call: TRBV30; cdr3_aa: CACQGATGELFF; cdr3_nt: TGTGCCTGCCAGGGGGCCACCGGGGAGCTGTTTTTT
d_call: .; clone_size: .; j_call: TRBJ1-6; v_call: TRBV14; cdr3_aa: CASSQQGFSYNSPLHF; cdr3_nt: TGTGCCAGCAGCCAACAGGGGTTTTCTTATAATTCACCCCTCCACTTT
d_call: TRBD1; clone_size: .; j_call: TRBJ2-7; v_call: TRBV4-2; cdr3_aa: CASSPSDRLYEQYF; cdr3_nt: TGTGCCAGCAGCCCGTCGGACAGGTTGTACGAGCAGTACTTC
d_call: .; clone_size: .; j_call: TRBJ2-7; v_call: TRBV28; cdr3_aa: CASHRDFSYEQYF; cdr3_nt: TGTGCCAGTCACAGGGATTTCTCCTACGAGCAGTACTTC
d_call: .; clone_size: .; j_call: TRBJ2-1; v_call: TRBV11-3; cdr3_aa: CASTRDGVDEQFF; cdr3_nt: TGTGCCAGCACGCGAGACGGGGTAGATGAGCAGTTCTTC
d_call: .; clone_size: .; j_call: TRBJ1-6; v_call: TRBV4-1; cdr3_aa: CASSSTGSYNSPLHF; cdr3_nt: TGCGCCAGCAGCTCTACGGGGTCCTATAATTCACCCCTCCACTTT
d_call: .; clone_size: few; j_call: TRBJ2-1; v_call: TRBV7-2; cdr3_aa: CASQRSSYNEQFF; cdr3_nt: TGTGCCAGCCAGCGGAGCTCCTACAATGAGCAGTTCTTC
d_call: TRBD1; clone_size: .; j_call: TRBJ1-1; v_call: TRBV18; cdr3_aa: CASSSDRANTEAFF; cdr3_nt: TGTGCCAGCTCGTCAGACAGGGCGAACACTGAAGCTTTCTTT
d_call: TRBD1; clone_size: few; j_call: TRBJ1-1; v_call: TRBV7-2; cdr3_aa: CASSSQGLEAFF; cdr3_nt: TGTGCCAGCAGTTCACAGGGGTTGGAAGCTTTCTTT
d_call: .; clone_size: .; j_call: TRBJ1-2; v_call: TRBV18; cdr3_aa: CASSPTGFYGYTF; cdr3_nt: TGTGCCAGCTCACCAACAGGCTTCTATGGCTACACCTTC
d_call: TRBD1; clone_size: .; j_call: TRBJ1-6; v_call: TRBV3-1/TRBV3-2; cdr3_aa: CASSRGQADSPLHF; cdr3_nt: TGTGCCAGCAGTCGCGGACAGGCGGATTCACCCCTCCACTTT
d_call: .; clone_size: .; j_call: TRBJ1-5; v_call: TRBV2; cdr3_aa: CASEGHLKDQPQHF; cdr3_nt: TGTGCCAGCGAAGGACACCTCAAAGATCAGCCCCAGCATTTT
d_call: TRBD1; clone_size: few; j_call: TRBJ1-2; v_call: TRBV28; cdr3_aa: CASSFRRGNGYTF; cdr3_nt: TGTGCCAGCAGTTTTCGCAGGGGGAATGGCTACACCTTC
d_call: .; clone_size: .; j_call: TRBJ1-2; v_call: TRBV5-1; cdr3_aa: CASSSDYQGSTF; cdr3_nt: TGCGCCAGCAGCTCGGATTATCAGGGGTCCACCTTC
d_call: TRBD1; clone_size: .; j_call: TRBJ1-2; v_call: TRBV11-2; cdr3_aa: CASRSDTGVSGYTF; cdr3_nt: TGTGCCAGCAGATCGGATACAGGGGTGTCTGGCTACACCTTC
d_call: .; clone_size: .; j_call: TRBJ2-1; v_call: TRBV5-1; cdr3_aa: CASSKDYFKQFF; cdr3_nt: TGCGCCAGCAGCAAGGACTATTTCAAGCAGTTCTTC
d_call: .; clone_size: .; j_call: TRBJ2-4; v_call: TRBV7-2; cdr3_aa: CASSLRGREENIQYF; cdr3_nt: TGTGCCAGCAGCTTGAGGGGGCGGGAGGAAAACATTCAGTACTTC
d_call: TRBD2; clone_size: few; j_call: TRBJ2-3; v_call: TRBV4-1; cdr3_aa: CASSQVSLAGNTQYF; cdr3_nt: TGCGCCAGCAGCCAAGTCTCACTAGCGGGGAATACGCAGTATTTT
d_call: TRBD2; clone_size: .; j_call: TRBJ2-3; v_call: TRBV7-2; cdr3_aa: CASSLYREGRGTDTQYF; cdr3_nt: TGTGCCAGCAGCTTATATCGGGAGGGGAGGGGCACAGATACGCAGTATTTT
d_call: .; clone_size: once; j_call: TRBJ2-1; v_call: TRBV28; cdr3_aa: CASSTPGNPNNEQFF; cdr3_nt: TGTGCCAGCAGCACCCCGGGGAACCCAAACAATGAGCAGTTCTTC
d_call: TRBD1; clone_size: .; j_call: TRBJ1-5; v_call: TRBV6-5; cdr3_aa: CATTGPRSNQPQHF; cdr3_nt: TGTGCCACGACAGGGCCGAGAAGCAATCAGCCCCAGCATTTT
d_call: .; clone_size: .; j_call: TRBJ2-7; v_call: TRBV4-3; cdr3_aa: CASSPRTGAYEQYF; cdr3_nt: TGCGCCAGCAGCCCCCGGACGGGAGCCTACGAGCAGTACTTC
d_call: .; clone_size: .; j_call: TRBJ2-1; v_call: TRBV18; cdr3_aa: CASSPPGVGGNEQFF; cdr3_nt: TGTGCCAGCTCACCACCGGGGGTAGGGGGCAATGAGCAGTTCTTC
d_call: TRBD1; clone_size: .; j_call: TRBJ1-5; v_call: TRBV20-1; cdr3_aa: CSARGQGWFQPQHF; cdr3_nt: TGCAGTGCTCGTGGACAGGGTTGGTTCCAGCCCCAGCATTTT
d_call: TRBD1; clone_size: .; j_call: TRBJ1-2; v_call: TRBV4-1; cdr3_aa: CASSPGQNYGYTF; cdr3_nt: TGCGCCAGCAGCCCGGGACAGAATTATGGCTACACCTTC
d_call: TRBD1; clone_size: few; j_call: TRBJ1-1; v_call: TRBV5-1; cdr3_aa: CASSFVPGQGFGDTEAFF; cdr3_nt: TGCGCCAGCAGCTTTGTGCCGGGACAGGGGTTCGGGGACACTGAAGCTTTCTTT
d_call: TRBD1; clone_size: .; j_call: TRBJ1-2; v_call: TRBV28; cdr3_aa: CASSPWTGSKYGYTF; cdr3_nt: TGTGCCAGCAGTCCCTGGACAGGGTCGAAGTATGGCTACACCTTC
d_call: TRBD1; clone_size: once; j_call: TRBJ2-1; v_call: TRBV25-1; cdr3_aa: CASTPTGKVNYEQFF; cdr3_nt: TGTGCCAGCACCCCGACAGGGAAGGTAAATTATGAGCAGTTCTTC
d_call: .; clone_size: .; j_call: TRBJ2-7; v_call: TRBV6-5; cdr3_aa: CASNKGHFYEQYF; cdr3_nt: TGTGCCAGCAATAAAGGACATTTCTACGAGCAGTACTTC
d_call: .; clone_size: .; j_call: TRBJ1-4; v_call: TRBV6-5; cdr3_aa: CASSRADSGSEKLFF; cdr3_nt: TGTGCCAGCAGTAGGGCGGACTCCGGTTCTGAAAAACTGTTTTTT
d_call: .; clone_size: few; j_call: TRBJ2-1; v_call: TRBV6-2/TRBV6-3; cdr3_aa: CASSSSRARASNEQFF; cdr3_nt: TGTGCCAGCAGTTCATCCAGGGCCAGGGCATCCAATGAGCAGTTCTTC
d_call: .; clone_size: .; j_call: TRBJ1-5; v_call: TRBV19; cdr3_aa: CASTPRQIWDYLSNQPQHF; cdr3_nt: TGTGCCAGTACCCCGAGACAGATTTGGGACTATTTGAGCAATCAGCCCCAGCATTTT
d_call: TRBD1; clone_size: medium-sized; j_call: TRBJ1-1; v_call: TRBV2; cdr3_aa: CASRPRPRDRGQAFF; cdr3_nt: TGTGCCAGCAGACCCCGCCCCCGGGACAGAGGACAAGCTTTCTTT
d_call: .; clone_size: .; j_call: TRBJ2-5; v_call: TRBV6-2/TRBV6-3; cdr3_aa: CASSYSGSYPYQETQYF; cdr3_nt: TGTGCCAGCAGTTACTCGGGGAGTTACCCGTACCAAGAGACCCAGTACTTC
d_call: .; clone_size: .; j_call: TRBJ1-1; v_call: TRBV7-8; cdr3_aa: CASSLDLSSAGAEAFF; cdr3_nt: TGTGCCAGCAGCTTAGATTTATCGTCGGCAGGGGCCGAAGCTTTCTTT
d_call: TRBD1; clone_size: .; j_call: TRBJ1-6; v_call: TRBV3-1/TRBV3-2; cdr3_aa: CASNGGTVAHSPLHF; cdr3_nt: TGTGCCAGCAACGGAGGGACAGTGGCGCATTCACCCCTCCACTTT
d_call: .; clone_size: .; j_call: TRBJ2-3; v_call: TRBV20-1; cdr3_aa: CSATGGDTQYF; cdr3_nt: TGCAGTGCTACAGGGGGGGATACGCAGTATTTT
d_call: .; clone_size: .; j_call: TRBJ1-2; v_call: TRBV28; cdr3_aa: CASGYRENGYTF; cdr3_nt: TGTGCCAGCGGTTACAGGGAGAATGGCTACACCTTC
d_call: .; clone_size: .; j_call: TRBJ1-1; v_call: TRBV10-3; cdr3_aa: CAISEQGSTEAFF; cdr3_nt: TGTGCCATCAGTGAGCAGGGGAGCACTGAAGCTTTCTTT